This T cell receptor (beta chain) was documented in a study (dated by TCRdb to between 2021 and 2022). Summary of the overall study and its limitations: According to the authors, more investigation is needed, including longitudinal sampling and evaluation of a control group.

Survey-level sequencing on the immunoSEQ platform was used to profile TCR beta chain repertoires. The paper's data handling went like this. Repertoire diversity was quantified as the inverse Simpson index, and CDR3 amino acid length spectratypes and V-J pairing frequencies were compared. Clonotypes specific to SARS-CoV-2, CMV, influenza A and EBV were annotated by matching TCR beta CDR3 sequences against VDJdb. Sourced from immuneACCESS, this table was stored by TCRdb with only in-frame sequences that have V and J called. A share of the clones is absent; for the studies checked, an unresolved V gene accounts for under half, and the remainder has no known explanation. V and J calls and clone size are as listed in that table; D and trimming were resolved from the DNA. A total of around 50,000 clones appear in this sample, over 90% of them only once. The ten largest clonotypes hold about 10% of the sample.

For TCR beta sequencing, genomic DNA was taken from unsorted PBMCs, and those PBMCs had been isolated from peripheral blood. Of note for this clone: The antigen it binds to is not known. Base qualities are not provided; no much larger clone lies one nucleotide away.

The CDR1 and CDR2 encoded by the germline V gene are KGHSH and LQKENI. The CDR3, cysteine through phenylalanine, is 14 amino acids long. The DNA shown is the 42-base CDR3, in frame from base 1. The germline ends are 14 bases apart after V is trimmed by 4 bases and J by 4 bases. The chain couples TRBV18 to TRBJ2-7, with the identity of the D gene unclear. Source material: PBMCs. The origin of this receptor is a man aged 35-49 years with rheumatoid arthritis. This receptor carries the CDR3 CASSLDGASYEQYF. The nucleotides are TGTGCCAGCTCACTCGACGGAGCTAGTTACGAGCAGTACTTC.